Sequencing of this TCR beta chain was carried out in a study of blood T cell repertoires in COVID-19. Overall study context: Material from acute and convalescent COVID-19 was sourced from the United States, Italy and Spain. T cells, B-cell-depleted T cells, or PBMCs provided the cDNA or gDNA that served as material.

Germline CDR1 KGHDR, CDR2 SFDVKD. The V end was cut by 4 bases, the J end by 2 bases, with 12 bases between. This CDR3 is built from 15 residues. Original handling: Researchers report that nucleated cell counts were estimated from reference gene primer amplification. Clones were read by immunoSEQ multiplex PCR, and TCRdb kept only the in-frame ones, dropping some. The D gene and trimming were derived from the DNA, and the V and J assignments and clone size from that table. The repertoire holds 140,000 or so clones, with 80% to 90% as singletons. The sample consisted of peripheral blood. This clonotype was obtained from a human donor with acute or convalescent COVID-19. The donor label of this sample is uncertain. The chain employs TRBV24-1 and TRBJ2-3, with D unresolved. The CDR3 protein is CATSDQLGYTDTQYF. CDR3 sequence (DNA): TGTGCCACCAGTGACCAGCTCGGGTACACAGATACGCAGTATTTT.